This TCR beta chain was retrieved from a study of T cells after yellow fever vaccination. Turning to this clonotype: What it binds is not known.

Each CDR3 protein gets one entry after TCRdb re-called the 5' RACE reads with MiXCR. The sample includes roughly 310,000 distinct CDR3 sequences, over 8% seen only once; the top ten take more than 15%. The study, taken as a whole, reports: The CD4 compartment and the CD8 compartment contained a small share of clonotypes in common. Post-booster repertoires again held most primary-vaccination clones (roughly 96% CD4, 85% to 90% CD8).

The germline CDR1 and CDR2 sequences are DFQATT and SNEGSKA (reference sequence). The CDR3 has 14 residues. Losses at the gene ends were 0 bases for V and 7 bases for J; bases not matched to a gene: 3. This specimen consisted of PBMCs, obtained on the day of the first yellow fever vaccination. The genes are TRBV20-1 and TRBJ2-2; 9 bases are shared with TRBD2. This TCR was recovered from a man younger than 35 who received the YFV17D yellow fever vaccine. In DNA form, the CDR3 reads TGCAGTGCTAGAGATACAGCGGGGGGCGGGGAGCTGTTTTTT. It translates to CSARDTAGGGELFF.